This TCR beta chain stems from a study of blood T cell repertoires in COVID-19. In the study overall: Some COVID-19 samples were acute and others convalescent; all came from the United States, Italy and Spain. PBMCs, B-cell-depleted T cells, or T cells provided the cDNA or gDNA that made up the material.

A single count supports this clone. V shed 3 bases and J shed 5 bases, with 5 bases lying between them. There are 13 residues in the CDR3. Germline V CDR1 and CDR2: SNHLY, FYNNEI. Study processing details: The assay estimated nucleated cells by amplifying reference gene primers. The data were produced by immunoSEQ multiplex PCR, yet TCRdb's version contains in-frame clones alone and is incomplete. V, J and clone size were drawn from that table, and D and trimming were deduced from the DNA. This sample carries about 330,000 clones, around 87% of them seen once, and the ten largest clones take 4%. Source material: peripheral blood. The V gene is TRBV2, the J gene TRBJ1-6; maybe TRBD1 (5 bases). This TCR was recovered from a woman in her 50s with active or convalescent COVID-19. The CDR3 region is CASSEGHNSPLHF. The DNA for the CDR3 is TGTGCCAGCAGTGAGGGGCATAATTCACCCCTCCACTTT.